This T cell receptor beta chain was captured in a study of T cell changes during pregnancy in multiple sclerosis. Repertoires were generated with immunoSEQ multiplex PCR, while TCRdb's copy carries only in-frame clones and drops some. The sample holds under 70,000 clones; roughly 89% are singletons and the top ten take under 2.5%. CDR3 length: 19 residues. CDR1 and CDR2 (germline): SGHRS, YFSETQ. Trimming at V came to 0 bases and at J to 6 bases, leaving 13 bases not matched to a gene. This specimen consisted of peripheral blood, obtained in the third trimester of pregnancy. This clonotype originated in a female donor in good health, enrolled as a control in a pregnancy study. The gene calls are TRBV5-1 and TRBJ2-1, with 12 bases lining up with TRBD2. The CDR3 nucleotides are TGCGCCAGCAGCTTGGGACTAGCGGGAGTAGGCGCTTCTCGCAATGAGCAGTTCTTC. Its protein is CASSLGLAGVGASRNEQFF.